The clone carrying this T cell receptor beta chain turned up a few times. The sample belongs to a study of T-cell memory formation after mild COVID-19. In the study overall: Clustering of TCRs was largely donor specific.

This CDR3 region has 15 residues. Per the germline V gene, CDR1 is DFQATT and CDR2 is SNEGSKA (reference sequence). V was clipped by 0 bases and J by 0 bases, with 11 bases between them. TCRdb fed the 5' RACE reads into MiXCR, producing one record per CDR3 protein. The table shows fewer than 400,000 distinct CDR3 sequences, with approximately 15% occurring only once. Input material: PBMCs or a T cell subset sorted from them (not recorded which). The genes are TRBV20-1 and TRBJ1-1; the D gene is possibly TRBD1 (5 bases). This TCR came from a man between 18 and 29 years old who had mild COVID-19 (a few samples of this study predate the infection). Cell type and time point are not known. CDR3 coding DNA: TGCAGTGCTAGAGATTGGGGGGGGATGAACACTGAAGCTTTCTTT. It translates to CSARDWGGMNTEAFF.